This T cell receptor beta chain appears in the sequencing data of a study of lymphopenia after photon versus proton radiotherapy. Study-level results: Authors raise, but do not show, better survival with proton therapy. Proton therapy kept repertoires fairly stable, unlike photons, which gained effector/memory cells. After the lymphocyte nadir, photon-treated repertoires showed oligoclonal expansion, especially of CD8+ Temra cells. Larger post-nadir TCR diversity loss correlated inversely with survival in deceased patients.

The assay was immunoSEQ multiplex PCR, and TCRdb's table has in-frame clones only and misses some. The top ten hold just over 2% of the sample, which has around 62,000 clones, less than 85% seen once. Turning to this clone: Its cognate antigen is unknown.

The sample in question was peripheral blood, obtained from a patient treated with proton-based radiotherapy. This clonotype was obtained from a man aged 55 to 70 with pancreatic cancer.

The CDR3 region is CASSDLGLAGVIDTQYF. For the CDR3, the DNA is TGCGCCAGCAGCGATCTGGGACTAGCGGGAGTTATAGATACGCAGTATTTT. The chain has TRBV5-1 and TRBJ2-3, with 14 nucleotides matching TRBD2. Germline loops: CDR1 SGHRS, CDR2 YFSETQ. The CDR3 contains 17 residues. The V gene end was trimmed by 4 bases and the J gene end by 5 bases; junction bases not matched to a gene: 9.